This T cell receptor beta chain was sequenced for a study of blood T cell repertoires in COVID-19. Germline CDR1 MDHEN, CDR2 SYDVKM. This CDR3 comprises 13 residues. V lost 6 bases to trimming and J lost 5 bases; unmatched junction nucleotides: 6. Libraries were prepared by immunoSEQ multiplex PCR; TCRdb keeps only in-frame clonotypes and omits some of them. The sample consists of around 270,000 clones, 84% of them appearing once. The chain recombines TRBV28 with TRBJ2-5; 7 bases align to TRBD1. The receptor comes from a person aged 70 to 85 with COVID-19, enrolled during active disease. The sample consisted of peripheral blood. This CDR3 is CASRATGMETQYF. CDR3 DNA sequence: TGTGCCAGCAGGGCGACAGGGATGGAGACCCAGTACTTC.